The 21 T cell receptor beta chains given below trace back to one sample, sequenced in a study of OX40 agonist ivuxolimab in advanced cancers. Some clones are missing from TCRdb's copy, which holds only in-frame ones; the method was immunoSEQ multiplex PCR. The sample shows 55,000 to 75,000 clones, approximately 78% of them seen only once. The sample here was CD4+ or CD8+ T cells sorted from blood, taken in a trial of the OX40 agonist ivuxolimab. All receptors come from an adult with an advanced solid tumor such as melanoma, head and neck, liver or kidney cancer.

V and J are TRBV2 and TRBJ2-7, with D possibly TRBD2 on 6 matching bases. Germline V gene lookup returns CDR1 SNHLY and CDR2 FYNNEI. The CDR3 sequence is 13 residues long. V dropped 2 bases and J dropped 6 bases, with 11 bases sitting between them. The CDR3 DNA reads TGTGCCAGCAGTGAACGTAAGCGGGTCGAGCAGTACTTC. Amino acids: CASSERKRVEQYF. The full variable domain, with the rest looked up from reference TRBV2 and TRBJ2-7, is EPEVTQTPSHQVTQMGQEVILRCVPISNHLYFYWYRQILGQKVEFLVSFYNNEISEKSEIFDDQFSVERPDGSNFTLKIRSTKLEDSAMYFCASSERKRVEQYFGPGTRLTVT.

In its sample, this clone was seen once. The rearrangement joins TRBV19 to TRBJ1-5, with 8 bases identical to TRBD1. CDR3 size: 15 residues. Germline CDR1 and CDR2: LNHDA and SQIVND (reference sequence). With V trimmed by 5 bases and J by 3 bases, 6 bases remained unmatched. The CDR3 reads CASSGTGYDNQPQHF. DNA of the CDR3: TGTGCCAGTAGTGGGACAGGCTACGACAATCAGCCCCAGCATTTT.

This clone was found a few times. V gene TRBV2 combines with J gene TRBJ1-4, with D unresolved. CDR1 and CDR2 from the germline V gene are SNHLY and FYNNEI. V lost 7 bases and J lost 3, with 15 bases in between. The CDR3 is 15 amino acids. CDR3 DNA sequence: TGTGCCAGCAAAAATCGCGGAGTCCCTAATGAAAAACTGTTTTTT. It codes for CASKNRGVPNEKLFF.

V gene TRBV5-1 combines with J gene TRBJ2-1; 8 bases are shared with TRBD2. Germline lookup yields CDR1 SGHRS and CDR2 YFSETQ. The CDR3 sequence is 15 residues long. V shed 6 bases, J shed 4 bases, and the junction held 9 bases outside the gene matches. DNA of the CDR3: TGCGCCAGCATCCCGGATTCTAGCGGGTACAATGAGCAGTTCTTC. Its protein is CASIPDSSGYNEQFF.

The chain has TRBV19 and TRBJ2-1, with 9 bases aligning to TRBD1. CDR1 and CDR2 from the germline V gene are LNHDA and SQIVND (reference sequence). The CDR3 is 16 residues long. Trimming took 6 bases from V and 4 from J; bases not matched to a gene: 10. The CDR3 DNA reads as TGTGCCAGTAGCGTAGTCGGACAGGGGAAATACAATGAGCAGTTCTTC. This sequence encodes CASSVVGQGKYNEQFF. The full variable domain, its missing parts supplied by reference TRBV19 and TRBJ2-1, is DGGITQSPKYLFRKEGQNVTLSCEQNLNHDAMYWYRQDPGQGLRLIYYSQIVNDFQKGDIAEGYSVSREKKESFPLTVTSAQKNPTAFYLCASSVVGQGKYNEQFFGPGTRLTVL.

The CDR3 is CASSLSPDRVNEQFF. The CDR3 region has the DNA TGCGCCAGCAGCCTATCACCGGACAGGGTCAATGAGCAGTTCTTC. This chain links TRBV5-1 with TRBJ2-1; 8 bases fit TRBD1. The V segment lost 4 bases and the J segment 6 bases; nucleotides outside the gene matches: 9. The CDR3 is made up of 15 amino acids. From germline, CDR1 is SGHRS and CDR2 YFSETQ.

The chain combines TRBV4-1 with TRBJ1-2; TRBD1 matches at 10 bases. Germline V gives CDR1 MGHRA, CDR2 YSYEKL. The J segment lost 8 bases and the V segment lost 5 bases, leaving 14 bases of the junction unmatched. The CDR3 totals 16 residues. Here the CDR3 DNA reads TGCGCCAGCAGCTTCTTACCGGGACAGGGGTCTGGAGGCTACACCTTC. The encoded protein is CASSFLPGQGSGGYTF.

The CDR3 DNA reads TGTGCCAGCAGTACCGCCGGGACCCCATCTCAGCCCCAGCATTTT. This translates into CASSTAGTPSQPQHF. This rearrangement joins TRBV28 to TRBJ1-5, with D perhaps matching TRBD1 (5 bases). Germline CDR1 MDHEN, CDR2 SYDVKM. The length of the CDR3 is 15 residues. Between the trimmed V and J ends, which lost 5 bases and 6 bases, there was a span of 17 bases.

V usage is TRBV5-4 and J usage is TRBJ1-1; unclear D gene. This CDR3 is built from 15 residues. Germline V lookup: CDR1 SGHNT, CDR2 YYREEE (reference sequence). Trimming shortened V by 0 bases and J by 1 base, and 10 bases separated the two germline ends. Here the CDR3 DNA reads TGTGCCAGCAGCTTGGGCGGACGGAGGAACACTGAAGCTTTCTTT. Translating gives CASSLGGRRNTEAFF. The whole variable domain, remainder taken from reference TRBV5-4 and TRBJ1-1, is ETGVTQSPTHLIKTRGQQVTLRCSSQSGHNTVSWYQQALGQGPQFIFQYYREEENGRGNFPPRFSGLQFPNYSSELNVNALELDDSALYLCASSLGGRRNTEAFFGQGTRLTVV.

The chain employs TRBV4-1 and TRBJ2-1; D is possibly TRBD1 (5 bases). Trimming removed 2 bases at V and 4 bases at J, with 15 bases between. Germline V gives CDR1 MGHRA, CDR2 YSYEKL. This CDR3 has 16 residues. CDR3 nucleotide sequence: TGCGCCAGCAGCCAACTCAGGGCCCCCGAATACAATGAGCAGTTCTTC. Translation gives CASSQLRAPEYNEQFF.

The rearrangement uses TRBV5-1 and TRBJ1-1; possibly TRBD1 for D (6 bases). This CDR3 has 15 residues. CDR1 is SGHRS and CDR2 is YFSETQ in the germline V gene. V gave up 4 bases and J gave up 3 bases, with 16 bases separating them. The CDR3 region has the DNA TGCGCCAGCAGCGCACAGGGTGTAGGGGACACTGAAGCTTTCTTT. It yields the protein CASSAQGVGDTEAFF.

This chain joins TRBV7-3 and TRBJ1-2; 9 bases agree with TRBD1. Per the germline V gene, CDR1 is SGHTA and CDR2 is FQGTGA. After removal of 5 bases from V and 8 bases from J, the junction contained 21 bases not matched to a gene. This CDR3 has 18 residues. CDR3 in amino acids: CASSPTPGQGGGSTGYTF. The DNA for the CDR3 is TGTGCCAGCAGCCCTACCCCGGGACAGGGAGGAGGATCGACCGGCTACACCTTC.

The chain joins TRBV20-1 to TRBJ2-3, with D unclear. CDR1 and CDR2 from the germline V gene are DFQATT and SNEGSKA (reference sequence). CDR3 size: 11 residues. V gave up 5 bases and J gave up 6 bases, with 9 bases separating them. The CDR3 DNA reads TGCAGTGCTGGAAGGCCGGATACGCAGTATTTT. Translating gives CSAGRPDTQYF.

The chain combines TRBV2 with TRBJ1-1; D uncertain. The CDR3 is made up of 13 amino acids. Looked up from germline, CDR1 is SNHLY and CDR2 is FYNNEI. Trimming left V 7 bases short and J 2 bases short, with 11 bases between. CDR3 sequence (DNA): TGTGCCAGCACAAAAGATACTAACACTGAAGCTTTCTTT. It yields the protein CASTKDTNTEAFF.

The rearrangement joins TRBV19 to TRBJ1-5; tentative D call: TRBD1 (6 bases). The V and J ends lost 6 bases and 6 bases respectively, with 21 bases between them. Germline values: CDR1 LNHDA, CDR2 SQIVND (reference sequence). This CDR3 is built from 16 residues. In DNA, the CDR3 is TGTGCCAGTAGGCCCCGGGGGGGGGCGGTCGGTCAGCCCCAGCATTTT. Protein product: CASRPRGGAVGQPQHF.

In its sample, this clone was seen once. The gene calls are TRBV5-5 and TRBJ1-1; 7 bases fit TRBD1. V lost 5 bases to trimming and J lost 3 bases; unmatched junction nucleotides: 4. The CDR3 is 13 amino acids. Germline CDR1 SGHKS, CDR2 YYEKEE (reference sequence). The CDR3 is CASRSTGDTEAFF. The CDR3 DNA reads as TGTGCCAGCAGGTCCACAGGGGACACTGAAGCTTTCTTT.

This clone was counted a few times. V is TRBV6-1 and J is TRBJ1-5; D may be TRBD1 (5 bases). Germline V gene sequence: CDR1 MNHNS, CDR2 SASEGT. With 4 bases removed from V and 0 bases from J, the gap between germline ends came to 10 bases. The CDR3 runs to 15 residues. CDR3 in DNA: TGTGCCAGCAGTGGACAGCTCGATAGCAATCAGCCCCAGCATTTT. Its translation is CASSGQLDSNQPQHF.

The chain uses TRBV5-4 and TRBJ2-7; 9 bases line up with TRBD1. CDR3 length equals 15 residues. Germline assignment: CDR1 SGHNT and CDR2 YYREEE (reference sequence). Germline trimming cut 4 bases from V and 3 bases from J; bases unmatched to any gene: 8. The CDR3 sequence: CASSQDQTGGYEQYF. CDR3 DNA: TGTGCCAGCAGCCAAGATCAGACAGGGGGCTACGAGCAGTACTTC. The whole variable domain, remainder taken from reference TRBV5-4 and TRBJ2-7, is ETGVTQSPTHLIKTRGQQVTLRCSSQSGHNTVSWYQQALGQGPQFIFQYYREEENGRGNFPPRFSGLQFPNYSSELNVNALELDDSALYLCASSQDQTGGYEQYFGPGTRLTVT.

V and J are TRBV6-5 and TRBJ2-7; maybe TRBD1 (6 bases). The CDR3 spans 14 residues. The germline V gene encodes CDR1 MNHEY and CDR2 SVGAGI. V shed 0 bases and J shed 1 base, with 7 bases lying between them. The CDR3 DNA reads TGTGCCAGCAGTTACTCCCAGGGGTCCTACGAGCAGTACTTC. As protein: CASSYSQGSYEQYF.

In the case of this clone: This CDR3 is also generated by other DNA sequences in the sample. The rearrangement links TRBV2 to TRBJ2-7; TRBD2 is a possible D gene (5 bases). This CDR3 region has 15 residues. Looked up from germline, CDR1 is SNHLY and CDR2 is FYNNEI. V was trimmed by 3 bases and J by 1 base, leaving 13 bases between them. The CDR3: CASSDTSDSSYEQYF. CDR3 nucleotides: TGTGCCAGCAGTGACACCTCGGACTCATCCTACGAGCAGTACTTC.

The chain has TRBV30 and TRBJ2-5; D uncertain. The J call is in doubt because the DNA end fits TRBJ2-7 better. There are 11 residues in the CDR3. Germline CDR1 is GTSNPN and CDR2 is SVGIG (reference sequence). The CDR3 region has the DNA TGTGCCTGGAGTCCAGGTTTCGAGCAGTACTTC. This gives the protein CAWSPGFEQYF.